This TCR beta chain was identified during a study of shared clonotypes between healthy human individuals. The CDR3 is 12 residues long. Germline CDR1 and CDR2: MDHEN and SYDVKM. V was clipped by 7 bases and J by 8 bases, with 11 bases between them. Remarks on this clone: The antigen is not known.

General study points: The study drew on few donors, limiting represented genetic and exposure-history diversity. Clonotype sharing among the donors was expected to vary with sequencing depth.

In the sorted-subset replicate PCRs, approximately 200 ng DNA, 25,000 to 30,000 T cell genomes, was used. Profiled with immunoSEQ multiplex PCR; TCRdb holds only in-frame clones, not every one. The sample lists some 1,400,000 clones; around 95% were seen once. The V call is TRBV28, the J call TRBJ1-4; D remains ambiguous. Sequencing input: naive CD4+ T cells sorted from blood. Described subset: CD45RA+ positively selected. The source is a man in his thirties or forties in good health. DNA for the CDR3: TGTGCCAGCAAATCCCCGGGCGAAAAACTGTTTTTT. This translates into CASKSPGEKLFF.